The 22 T cell receptor beta chains in this list originate from one sample, sequenced in a study of T-cell reconstitution after alpha-beta-depleted transplantation in children. The library targeted TCRbeta and was prepared with unique molecular identifiers. TCRdb reprocessed the PCR reads with MiXCR, giving one entry per CDR3 protein. The sample lists 550,000 to 800,000 distinct CDR3 sequences, about 12% occurring once. The sequencing here drew on PBMCs, taken before TCRalphabeta/CD19-depleted stem cell transplant. These receptors came from a girl aged 2 to 10 with congenital amegakaryocytic thrombocytopenia, due to receive a stem cell transplant.

In this sample, this clonotype turned up many times. V usage is TRBV7-3 and J usage is TRBJ2-1; 7 nucleotides align to TRBD1. This CDR3 is built from 13 residues. Germline values: CDR1 SGHTA, CDR2 FQGTGA. J lost 6 bases, V lost 4 bases, and 3 bases had no gene match. The CDR3 here is CASSSTGSNEQFF. CDR3 in DNA: TGTGCCAGCAGCTCGACAGGGAGCAATGAGCAGTTCTTC.

This clonotype appeared many times. The chain joins TRBV29-1 to TRBJ2-1; 7 positions match TRBD1. Per germline, CDR1 SQVTM and CDR2 ANQGSEA. The J segment lost 10 bases and the V segment lost 1 base, leaving 7 bases of the junction unmatched. This CDR3 is 13 amino acids long. The CDR3 loop is CSVEGRTGLEQFF. The CDR3 DNA is TGCAGCGTTGAAGGGAGGACAGGTTTAGAGCAGTTCTTC.

The chain recombines TRBV6-1 with TRBJ2-3; 9 bases fit TRBD2. Germline values: CDR1 MNHNS, CDR2 SASEGT. Trimming removed 6 bases from V and 2 bases from J; junction bases left unmatched: 6. The CDR3 covers 15 residues. The CDR3 spells CASSIAGVTTDTQYF. CDR3 coding DNA: TGTGCCAGCAGCATAGCGGGAGTGACCACAGATACGCAGTATTTT.

The CDR3 is CASSSEPGGSSYNEQFF. In DNA, the CDR3 is TGTGCCAGCAGCAGCGAGCCGGGGGGGAGCTCCTACAATGAGCAGTTCTTC. This chain joins TRBV9 and TRBJ2-1; 8 nucleotides agree with TRBD2. After removal of 4 bases from V and 0 bases from J, the junction contained 9 bases not matched to a gene. The CDR3 is made up of 17 amino acids. Germline V gene sequence: CDR1 SGDLS, CDR2 YYNGEE.

This chain links TRBV18 with TRBJ1-2; 7 nucleotides align to TRBD1. Unmatched junction bases numbered 8, after V lost 4 bases and J lost 3 bases. The CDR3 length is 15 residues. In germline, CDR1 is KGHSH, CDR2 LQKENI. CDR3 DNA: TGTGCCAGCTCACGGGTCGGTGGACAGGACTATGGCTACACCTTC. This gives the protein CASSRVGGQDYGYTF.

This clonotype came up a few times. This chain links TRBV4-1 with TRBJ2-4; no firm D call. This CDR3 spans 15 amino acids. The V gene lost 4 bases and the J gene lost 0 bases, with 10 bases spanning the gap. CDR1 is MGHRA and CDR2 is YSYEKL in the germline V gene. CDR3 sequence: CASSPLGLAKNIQYF. DNA of the CDR3: TGCGCCAGCAGCCCCTTAGGTCTAGCCAAAAACATTCAGTACTTC.

The chain has TRBV29-1 and TRBJ1-2, with D possibly being TRBD1 (5 bases). CDR1 is SQVTM, CDR2 ANQGSEA, per germline. The CDR3 is 13 amino acids. V dropped 2 bases and J dropped 3 bases, with 10 bases sitting between them. The CDR3 sequence is CSVEIQGDYGYTF. CDR3 nucleotides: TGCAGCGTTGAAATCCAGGGCGACTATGGCTACACCTTC.

This clonotype was counted at least ten times. In DNA, the CDR3 is TGCGCCAGCAGCCACAAGACAGGGGACCTACGTGAGCAGTACTTC. This codes for CASSHKTGDLREQYF. The chain joins TRBV5-1 to TRBJ2-7; 8 bases agree with TRBD1. CDR1 and CDR2 (germline): SGHRS, YFSETQ. The CDR3 length is 15 residues. The V segment lost 4 bases and the J segment 7 bases; nucleotides outside the gene matches: 13.

The chain carries TRBV29-1 and TRBJ2-7, with 10 bases matching TRBD2. The ends lost 4 bases at V and 2 bases at J; junction bases unmatched: 8. CDR3 size: 15 residues. In germline, CDR1 is SQVTM, CDR2 ANQGSEA. The CDR3 sequence: CSVGGLASSTYEQYF. The DNA of the CDR3 is TGCAGCGTTGGGGGACTAGCGAGCAGCACCTACGAGCAGTACTTC.

The chain carries TRBV4-1 and TRBJ1-2; possible D gene TRBD1, 6 bases. V lost 4 bases, J lost 1 base, and 22 bases lay in between. Germline lookup yields CDR1 MGHRA and CDR2 YSYEKL. The CDR3 extends over 18 amino acids. CDR3 in amino acids: CASSPGDGRGRFNYGYTF. The CDR3, as DNA: TGCGCCAGCAGCCCAGGGGACGGACGGGGGAGGTTTAACTATGGCTACACCTTC.

This clonotype appeared once. The chain is built from TRBV5-1 and TRBJ2-1; D is possibly TRBD2 (6 bases). CDR3 size: 15 residues. Trimming took 2 bases from V and 5 from J, leaving 14 bases between them. Germline CDR1 is SGHRS and CDR2 is YFSETQ. The DNA for the CDR3 is TGCGCCAGCAGCTTCGTAAATAGCGGCCACAATGAGCAGTTCTTC. Translating it yields CASSFVNSGHNEQFF.

Ten or more counts support this clonotype. The chain couples TRBV6-1 to TRBJ1-2; maybe TRBD1 (6 bases). Between the trimmed V and J ends, which lost 7 bases and 7 bases, there was a span of 19 bases. There are 14 residues in the CDR3. CDR1 MNHNS and CDR2 SASEGT come from the germline V gene. CDR3 residues: CASTPGPGVFGYTF. The CDR3 DNA sequence: TGTGCCAGCACCCCAGGACCAGGGGTGTTTGGCTACACCTTC.

Many counts were recorded for this clonotype. This sequence joins TRBV25-1 and TRBJ2-3, with unresolved D. Per the germline V gene, CDR1 is MGHDK and CDR2 is SYGVNS. This CDR3 comprises 13 residues. With 2 bases removed from V and 0 bases from J, the gap between germline ends came to 3 bases. The CDR3 nucleotides are TGTGCCAGCAGTGAAGACAGCACAGATACGCAGTATTTT. Its translation: CASSEDSTDTQYF.

The rearrangement uses TRBV11-2 and TRBJ2-1, with D tentatively TRBD1 (6 bases). The CDR3 has 17 amino acids. Trimming removed 0 bases at V and 0 bases at J, with 12 bases between. CDR1 is SGHAT and CDR2 is FQNNGV in the germline V gene. The CDR3 DNA reads as TGTGCCAGCAGCTTAGATGGACAGTCGAGCTCCTACAATGAGCAGTTCTTC. Amino acids: CASSLDGQSSSYNEQFF.

The chain employs TRBV7-6 and TRBJ2-1, with 7 bases identical to TRBD1. The CDR3 loop spans 15 amino acids. Germline assignment: CDR1 SGHVS and CDR2 FNYEAQ. Unmatched junction bases numbered 5, after V lost 5 bases and J lost 1 base. CDR3 amino acids: CASSRGLQSYNEQFF. The CDR3 bases are TGTGCCAGCAGCAGGGGGCTTCAGTCCTACAATGAGCAGTTCTTC.

This clonotype was observed many times. The genes are TRBV12-3 or TRBV12-4 and TRBJ2-2, with 8 nucleotides matching TRBD2. CDR3 length: 12 amino acids. Trimming removed 8 bases from V and 7 bases from J; junction bases left unmatched: 3. The CDR3 DNA sequence: TGTGCCAGCGGGACTAGAGGCGGGGAGCTGTTTTTT. It yields the protein CASGTRGGELFF.

This clonotype was observed at least ten times. The chain links TRBV27 to TRBJ2-4; no clear D gene. CDR1 is MNHEY, CDR2 SMNVEV, per germline (reference sequence). This CDR3 is built from 15 residues. V gave up 6 bases and J gave up 1 base, with 13 bases separating them. The CDR3 sequence: CASSYFSGAKNIQYF. DNA for the CDR3: TGTGCCAGCAGCTATTTTTCTGGGGCCAAAAACATTCAGTACTTC.

CDR3 amino acids: CASSPSPGGGTGELFF. For the CDR3, the DNA is TGTGCCAGCAGCCCATCCCCAGGGGGCGGCACCGGGGAGCTGTTTTTT. The V and J genes are TRBV12-3 or TRBV12-4 and TRBJ2-2; 8 nucleotides agree with TRBD1. This CDR3 contains 16 residues. J gave up 4 bases and V 6 bases, and 10 bases lay outside the gene matches.

The chain combines TRBV5-1 with TRBJ1-4; D not certain. This CDR3 region has 15 residues. Germline assignment: CDR1 SGHRS and CDR2 YFSETQ. Trimming pared 4 bases from V and 7 bases from J, leaving 17 bases between. Here the CDR3 reads CASSPSTEIGEKLFF. The CDR3 DNA reads TGCGCCAGCAGCCCCTCCACAGAAATTGGTGAAAAACTGTTTTTT.

J is TRBJ2-7 and V is TRBV18, with TRBD2 matching 14 bases. In germline, CDR1 is KGHSH, CDR2 LQKENI. The CDR3 spans 18 residues. J lost 1 base, V lost 5 bases, and 10 bases had no gene match. CDR3 DNA sequence: TGTGCCAGCTCAGAGGGACTAGCGGGAGTTACCACTTCCTACGAGCAGTACTTC. Its protein is CASSEGLAGVTTSYEQYF.

The rearrangement joins TRBV2 to TRBJ2-3, with 14 bases identical to TRBD2. The length of the CDR3 is 15 residues. CDR1 is SNHLY and CDR2 is FYNNEI in the germline V gene. V gave up 9 bases and J gave up 2 bases; unmatched junction bases: 4. CDR3 sequence (DNA): TGTGCCAGGGAGACTAGCGGGAGGGCCACAGATACGCAGTATTTT. Amino acids: CARETSGRATDTQYF.

The rearrangement links TRBV5-1 to TRBJ1-1; D is undetermined. V was clipped by 1 base and J by 1 base, with 17 bases between them. Germline-derived CDR1 and CDR2 are SGHRS and YFSETQ. This CDR3 has 17 residues. The CDR3 region is CASSLRAFSRENTEAFF. In DNA, the CDR3 is TGCGCCAGCAGCTTGCGAGCATTCTCAAGGGAGAACACTGAAGCTTTCTTT.